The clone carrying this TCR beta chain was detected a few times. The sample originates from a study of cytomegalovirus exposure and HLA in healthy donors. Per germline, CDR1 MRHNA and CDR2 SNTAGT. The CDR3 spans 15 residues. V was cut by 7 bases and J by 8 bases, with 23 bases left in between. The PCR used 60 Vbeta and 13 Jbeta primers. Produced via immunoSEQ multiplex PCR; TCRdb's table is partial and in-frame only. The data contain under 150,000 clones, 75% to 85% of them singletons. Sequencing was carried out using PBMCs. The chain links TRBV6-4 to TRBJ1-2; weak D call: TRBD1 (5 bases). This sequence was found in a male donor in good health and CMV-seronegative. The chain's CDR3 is CASKSIWQGVGGYTF. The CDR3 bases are TGTGCCAGCAAATCGATATGGCAGGGCGTCGGAGGCTACACCTTC.